This TCR beta chain emerged from a study of regulatory T cells in long-lasting Graves disease. This CDR3 has 15 amino acids. With 1 base removed from V and 4 bases from J, the gap between germline ends came to 10 bases. Described time point: newly diagnosed GD, antithyroid drugs for less than 3 months. Preparation of the TCR library used RNA extracted from PBMCs. Study-level points and caveats: Patients with persistent disease showed a bias toward TRBV28, TRBJ1-2 and TRBJ2-5. Accuracy could have been hurt by small sample size. Whereas approximately 950 public clonotypes were shared by new patients, persistent patients shared more, at 2,741.

In building TCR beta libraries, iRepertoire HTBI primers were used together with Arm-PCR of CDR3 regions. TCRdb independently ran MiXCR on the multiplex PCR reads; one entry per CDR3 protein. The data contain around 500,000 distinct CDR3 sequences, around an eighth of them singletons. In this sample, this clonotype turned up many times. Its antigen is still unknown. The data were also submitted as part of a second study, on T cells in Graves' hyperthyroidism and ophthalmopathy.

The sequenced sample was peripheral blood mononuclear cells (PBMCs), obtained at new diagnosis, from a patient treated with antithyroid drugs. The chain links TRBV12-3 or TRBV12-4 to TRBJ2-2, with unresolved D. The TCR comes from a young man with Graves disease. CDR3 nucleotides: TGTGCCAGCAGTTTAGGCCCCCCTGTCACCGGGGAGCTGTTTTTT. Its protein is CASSLGPPVTGELFF.